This entry describes one TCR beta chain. What it binds is not known. Germline assignment: CDR1 LNHDA and CDR2 SQIVND (reference sequence). This CDR3 comprises 15 residues. V gave up 4 bases and J gave up 7 bases; unmatched junction bases: 10. This specimen belongs to a study of CD8+ T cells in alopecia areata. General study results and limits: Scalp clonality dropped significantly under tofacitinib, as did expanded CD8+ top-100 clones.

Treatment given: oral pan-JAK inhibitor, 5-10 mg twice daily. Extraction and reverse transcription of RNA yielded cDNA as the sequencing template. Only in-frame clones appear in the TCRdb table, and some are missing; sequencing was by immunoSEQ multiplex PCR. The data contain roughly 100,000 clones, 85% to 90% of them singletons. The chain uses TRBV19 and TRBJ2-1; 7 bases match TRBD2. Sample: CD8+ T cells sorted from blood, taken at approximately week 34, from a patient treated with tofacitinib. This receptor was taken from a human donor with alopecia areata. The CDR3 spells CASSNLGGPVNEQFF. The DNA for the CDR3 is TGTGCCAGTAGTAACCTGGGAGGGCCCGTGAATGAGCAGTTCTTC.